This T cell receptor beta chain was retrieved from a study of CD8 T cells in ankylosing spondylitis (dated by TCRdb to about 2017). With respect to the entire study: To find TCR variants linked to disease, the study profiled T cell receptor beta repertoires in ankylosing spondylitis patients and healthy donors. In total, the full study cohort was made up of nearly 110 healthy donors and 25 ankylosing spondylitis patients. Peripheral blood samples were taken, and synovial fluid was additionally collected from ankylosing spondylitis patients. General study outcomes and caveats: A CD8+ phenotype was shown by the disease-linked clones, which were found at relatively low frequencies in peripheral blood. Blood from ankylosing spondylitis patients appeared to be characterized by a TCR beta motif composed of several highly homologous amino acid variants. The disease-linked clones were reported as significantly enriched in matched synovial fluid samples from ankylosing spondylitis patients. Some of the motif variants had been reported before in the synovial fluid and blood of reactive arthritis patients, a finding that suggests common disease-initiation mechanisms.

The instrument given in TCRdb is Illumina HiSeq 2500. Quantitative 5'-RACE with molecular barcodes was used to prepare TCR beta libraries. The paper's processing steps were these. A new computational method, built on a probabilistic model of VDJ rearrangement, was used to identify disease-linked TCR variants. Starting from the raw public reads, TCRdb applied fastp trimming at Q25, assembled clones with MiXCR and retained in-frame beta chains. Under each unique CDR3 protein, matching rows form one entry showing the most common genes and DNA. The V and J calls, along with clone size, are taken from TCRdb and not from the paper's own processing. The sample records over 700,000 distinct CDR3 sequences, about 20% of which are singletons. The top ten clonotypes cover over 15% of the sample. Concerning this clonotype itself: This receptor's antigen is unknown. Per-nucleotide qualities are absent, and no much larger clonotype sits a single base away.

V lost 5 bases and J lost 3 bases, and the count of bases not matched to a germline gene is 16. From cysteine to phenylalanine, the CDR3 is 18 amino acids long. The kept DNA is CDR3 alone, 54 bases in frame from the first base. In the germline V gene, CDR1 corresponds to KGHSH and CDR2 to LQKENI. The V and J segments used are TRBV18 and TRBJ2-1; 7 middle bases align to TRBD1. The source is a male donor with ankylosing spondylitis. Sequences were obtained from blood, either unsorted or a sorted T cell fraction (not recorded which). The DNA reads TGTGCCAGCTCATCAGGGACGACAGGGAGCCCGTACTACAATGAGCAGTTCTTC. Its protein reads: CASSSGTTGSPYYNEQFF.